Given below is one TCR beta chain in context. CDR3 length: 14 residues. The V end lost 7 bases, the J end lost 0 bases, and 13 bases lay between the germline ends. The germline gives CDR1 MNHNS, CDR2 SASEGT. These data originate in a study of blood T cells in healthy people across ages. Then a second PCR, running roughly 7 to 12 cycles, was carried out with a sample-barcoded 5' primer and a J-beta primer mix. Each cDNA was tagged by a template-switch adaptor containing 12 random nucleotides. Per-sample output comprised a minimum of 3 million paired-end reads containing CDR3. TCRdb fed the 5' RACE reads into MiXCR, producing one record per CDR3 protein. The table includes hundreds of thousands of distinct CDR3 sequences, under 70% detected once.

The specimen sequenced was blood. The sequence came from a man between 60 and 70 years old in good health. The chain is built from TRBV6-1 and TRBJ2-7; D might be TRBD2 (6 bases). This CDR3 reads CASTLRGSSYEQYF. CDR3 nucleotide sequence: TGTGCCAGCACCCTTCGGGGGAGCTCCTACGAGCAGTACTTC.